Many counts were recorded for the clone carrying this T cell receptor (beta chain). Germline values: CDR1 DFQATT, CDR2 SNEGSKA (reference sequence). There are 13 residues in the CDR3. The V end lost 7 bases, the J end lost 1 base, and 11 bases lay between the germline ends. Sequencing of 15-18 subjects in each run yielded over 200 million TCR-beta sequences. A single record per CDR3 protein comes from TCRdb applying MiXCR to the 5' RACE reads. This sample has 20,000 to 30,000 distinct CDR3 sequences, with roughly 2.7% found just once. The entry originates in a study of neurological immune-mediated disorders.

Sequencing was done on a sample of PBMCs. The clonotype comes from a woman aged 45-59 years with multiple sclerosis. The rearrangement links TRBV20-1 to TRBJ1-5; perhaps TRBD1 as D (6 bases). The chain's CDR3 is CSGQEGSNQPQHF. In DNA, the CDR3 is TGCAGTGGACAGGAGGGGAGCAATCAGCCCCAGCATTTT.